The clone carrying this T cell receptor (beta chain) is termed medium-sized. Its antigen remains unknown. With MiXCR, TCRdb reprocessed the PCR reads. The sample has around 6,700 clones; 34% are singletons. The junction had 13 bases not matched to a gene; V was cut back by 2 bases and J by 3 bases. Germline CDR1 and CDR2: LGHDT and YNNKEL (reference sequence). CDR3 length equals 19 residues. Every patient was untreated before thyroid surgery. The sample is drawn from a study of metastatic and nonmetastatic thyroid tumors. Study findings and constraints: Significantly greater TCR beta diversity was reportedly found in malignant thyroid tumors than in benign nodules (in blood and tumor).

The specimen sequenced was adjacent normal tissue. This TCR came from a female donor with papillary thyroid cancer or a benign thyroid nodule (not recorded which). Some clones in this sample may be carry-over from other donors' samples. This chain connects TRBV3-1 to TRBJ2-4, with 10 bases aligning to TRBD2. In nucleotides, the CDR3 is TGTGCCAGCAGCCAATTCGCTAGCGGGGGCATGGACGGCAAAAACATTCAGTACTTC. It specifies CASSQFASGGMDGKNIQYF.